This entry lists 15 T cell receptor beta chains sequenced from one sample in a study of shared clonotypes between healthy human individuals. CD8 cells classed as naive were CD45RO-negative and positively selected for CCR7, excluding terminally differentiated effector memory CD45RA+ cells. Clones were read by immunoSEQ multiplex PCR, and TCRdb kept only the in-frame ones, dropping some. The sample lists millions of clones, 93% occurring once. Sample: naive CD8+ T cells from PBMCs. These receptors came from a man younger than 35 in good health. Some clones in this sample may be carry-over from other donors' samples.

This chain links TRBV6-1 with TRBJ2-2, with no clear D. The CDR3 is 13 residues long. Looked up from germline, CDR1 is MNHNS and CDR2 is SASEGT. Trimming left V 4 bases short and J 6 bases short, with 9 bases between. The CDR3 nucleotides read TGTGCCAGCAGTGGGATACGTTCCGGGGAGCTGTTTTTT. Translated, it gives CASSGIRSGELFF.

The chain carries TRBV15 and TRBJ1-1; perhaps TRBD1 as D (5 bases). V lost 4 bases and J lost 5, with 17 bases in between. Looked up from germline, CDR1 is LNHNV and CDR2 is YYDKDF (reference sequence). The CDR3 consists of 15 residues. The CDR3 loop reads CATSKASWGITEAFF. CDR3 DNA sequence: TGTGCCACCAGCAAAGCCTCATGGGGGATAACTGAAGCTTTCTTT.

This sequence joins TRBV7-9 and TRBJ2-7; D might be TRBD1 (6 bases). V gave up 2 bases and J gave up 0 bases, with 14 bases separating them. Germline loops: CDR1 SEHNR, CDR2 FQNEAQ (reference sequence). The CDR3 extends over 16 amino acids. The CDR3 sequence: CASSLTTGASSYEQYF. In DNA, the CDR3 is TGTGCCAGCAGCTTAACGACAGGCGCTAGCTCCTACGAGCAGTACTTC.

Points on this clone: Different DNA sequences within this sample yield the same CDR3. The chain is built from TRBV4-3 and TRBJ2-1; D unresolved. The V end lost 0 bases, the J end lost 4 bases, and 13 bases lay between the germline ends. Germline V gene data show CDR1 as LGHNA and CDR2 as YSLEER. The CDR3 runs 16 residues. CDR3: CASSQDRAGSYNEQFF. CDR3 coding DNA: TGCGCCAGCAGCCAAGATCGGGCAGGTTCTTACAATGAGCAGTTCTTC.

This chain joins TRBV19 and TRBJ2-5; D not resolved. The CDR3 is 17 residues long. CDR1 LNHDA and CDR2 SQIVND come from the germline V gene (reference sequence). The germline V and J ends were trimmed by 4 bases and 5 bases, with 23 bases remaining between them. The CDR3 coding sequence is TGTGCCAGTAGTACTCCTTTCGGTCTAGGGATTAGGGAGACCCAGTACTTC. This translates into CASSTPFGLGIRETQYF.

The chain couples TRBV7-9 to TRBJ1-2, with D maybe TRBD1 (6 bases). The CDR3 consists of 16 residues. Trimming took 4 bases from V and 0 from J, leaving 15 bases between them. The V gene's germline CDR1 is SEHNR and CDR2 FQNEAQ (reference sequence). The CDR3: CASSSPEGEANYGYTF. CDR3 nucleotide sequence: TGTGCCAGCAGCTCCCCAGAGGGGGAAGCTAACTATGGCTACACCTTC.

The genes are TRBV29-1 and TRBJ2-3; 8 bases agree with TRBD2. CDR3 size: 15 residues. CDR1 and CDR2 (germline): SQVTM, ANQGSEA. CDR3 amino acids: CTTSGLAGSTDTQYF. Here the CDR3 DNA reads TGCACCACGTCGGGCCTAGCGGGTAGCACAGATACGCAGTATTTT.

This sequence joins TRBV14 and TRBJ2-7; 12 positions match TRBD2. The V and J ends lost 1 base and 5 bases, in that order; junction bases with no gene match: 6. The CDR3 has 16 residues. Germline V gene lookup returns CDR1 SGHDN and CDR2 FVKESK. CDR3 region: CASSQGRLAGVHEQYF. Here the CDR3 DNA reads TGTGCCAGCAGCCAAGGACGACTAGCGGGAGTACACGAGCAGTACTTC.

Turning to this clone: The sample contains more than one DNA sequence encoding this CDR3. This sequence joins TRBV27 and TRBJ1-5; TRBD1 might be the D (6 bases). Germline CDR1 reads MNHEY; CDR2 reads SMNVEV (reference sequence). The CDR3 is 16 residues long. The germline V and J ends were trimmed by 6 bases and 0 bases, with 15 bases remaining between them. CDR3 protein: CASSPSQGHSNQPQHF. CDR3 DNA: TGTGCCAGCAGCCCTTCCCAGGGACATAGCAATCAGCCCCAGCATTTT.

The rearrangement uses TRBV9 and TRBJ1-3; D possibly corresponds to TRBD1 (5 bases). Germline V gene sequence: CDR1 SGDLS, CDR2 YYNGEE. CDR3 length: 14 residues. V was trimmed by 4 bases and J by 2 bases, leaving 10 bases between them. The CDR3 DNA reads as TGTGCCAGCAGCAAAGCGGGACCTGGAAACACCATATATTTT. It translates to CASSKAGPGNTIYF.

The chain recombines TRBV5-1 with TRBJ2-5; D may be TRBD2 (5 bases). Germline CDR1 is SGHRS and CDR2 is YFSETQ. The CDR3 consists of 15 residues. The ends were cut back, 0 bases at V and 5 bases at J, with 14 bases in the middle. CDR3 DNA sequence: TGCGCCAGCAGCTTGGTGGCTAGCAAAAGGGAGACCCAGTACTTC. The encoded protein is CASSLVASKRETQYF.

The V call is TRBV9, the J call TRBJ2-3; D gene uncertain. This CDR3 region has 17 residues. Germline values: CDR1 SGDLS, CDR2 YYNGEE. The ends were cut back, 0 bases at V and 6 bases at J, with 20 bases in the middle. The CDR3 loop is CASSVEVQDPRPDTQYF. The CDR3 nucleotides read TGTGCCAGCAGCGTAGAAGTTCAGGACCCCCGGCCCGATACGCAGTATTTT.

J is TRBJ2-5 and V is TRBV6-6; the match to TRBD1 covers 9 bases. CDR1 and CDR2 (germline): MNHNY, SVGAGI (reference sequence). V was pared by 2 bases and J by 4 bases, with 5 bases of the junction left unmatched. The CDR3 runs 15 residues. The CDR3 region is CASSYRDREVETQYF. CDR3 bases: TGTGCCAGCAGTTACCGGGACAGGGAGGTAGAGACCCAGTACTTC.

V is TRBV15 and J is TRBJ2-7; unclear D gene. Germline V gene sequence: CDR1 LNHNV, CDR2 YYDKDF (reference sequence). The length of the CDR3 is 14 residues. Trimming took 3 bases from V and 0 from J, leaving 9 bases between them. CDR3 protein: CATSSGRSSYEQYF. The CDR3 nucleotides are TGTGCCACCAGCAGCGGCAGGAGCTCCTACGAGCAGTACTTC.

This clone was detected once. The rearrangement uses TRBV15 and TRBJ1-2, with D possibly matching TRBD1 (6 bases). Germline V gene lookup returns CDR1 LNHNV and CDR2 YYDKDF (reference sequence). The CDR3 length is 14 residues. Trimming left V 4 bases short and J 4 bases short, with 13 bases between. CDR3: CATSIEGGPYGYTF. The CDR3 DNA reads TGTGCCACCAGCATCGAAGGGGGTCCCTATGGCTACACCTTC. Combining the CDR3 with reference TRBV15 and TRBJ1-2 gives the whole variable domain DAMVIQNPRYQVTQFGKPVTLSCSQTLNHNVMYWYQQKSSQAPKLLFHYYDKDFNNEADTPDNFQSRRPNTSFCFLDIRSPGLGDTAMYLCATSIEGGPYGYTFGSGTRLTVV.